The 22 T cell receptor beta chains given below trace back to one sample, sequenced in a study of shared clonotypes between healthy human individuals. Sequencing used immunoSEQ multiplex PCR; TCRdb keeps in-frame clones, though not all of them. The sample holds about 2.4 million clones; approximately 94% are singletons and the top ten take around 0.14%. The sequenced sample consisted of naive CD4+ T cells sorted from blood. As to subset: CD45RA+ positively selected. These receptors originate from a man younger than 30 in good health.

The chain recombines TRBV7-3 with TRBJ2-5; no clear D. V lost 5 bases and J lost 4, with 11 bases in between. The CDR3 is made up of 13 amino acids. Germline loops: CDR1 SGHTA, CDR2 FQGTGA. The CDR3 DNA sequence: TGTGCCAGCAGCCTACAACGAGGAGAGACCCAGTACTTC. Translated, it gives CASSLQRGETQYF.

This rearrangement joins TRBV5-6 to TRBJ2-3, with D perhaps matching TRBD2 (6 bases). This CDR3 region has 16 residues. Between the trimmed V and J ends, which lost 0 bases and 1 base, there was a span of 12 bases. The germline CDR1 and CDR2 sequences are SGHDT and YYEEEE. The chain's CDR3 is CASSLVGREGTDTQYF. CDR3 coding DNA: TGTGCCAGCAGCTTGGTCGGCAGGGAGGGCACAGATACGCAGTATTTT.

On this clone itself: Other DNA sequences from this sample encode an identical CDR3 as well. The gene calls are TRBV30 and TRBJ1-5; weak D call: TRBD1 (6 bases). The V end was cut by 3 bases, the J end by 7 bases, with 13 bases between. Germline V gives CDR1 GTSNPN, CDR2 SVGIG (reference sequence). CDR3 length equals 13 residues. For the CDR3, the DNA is TGTGCCTGGAGCCCTGGGGGGGGCCAGCCCCAGCATTTT. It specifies CAWSPGGGQPQHF.

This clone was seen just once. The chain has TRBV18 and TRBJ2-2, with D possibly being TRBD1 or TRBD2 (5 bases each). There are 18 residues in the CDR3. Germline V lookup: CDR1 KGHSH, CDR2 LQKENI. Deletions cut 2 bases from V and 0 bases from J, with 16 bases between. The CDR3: CASSPSLGRSSNTGELFF. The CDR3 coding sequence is TGTGCCAGCTCACCAAGTTTGGGACGGAGTTCGAACACCGGGGAGCTGTTTTTT.

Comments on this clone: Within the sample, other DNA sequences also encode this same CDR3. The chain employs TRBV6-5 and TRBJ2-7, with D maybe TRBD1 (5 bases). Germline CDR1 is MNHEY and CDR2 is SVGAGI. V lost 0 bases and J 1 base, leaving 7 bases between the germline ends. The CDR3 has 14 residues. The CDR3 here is CASSYSGQSYEQYF. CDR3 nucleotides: TGTGCCAGCAGTTACTCGGGGCAGTCCTACGAGCAGTACTTC.

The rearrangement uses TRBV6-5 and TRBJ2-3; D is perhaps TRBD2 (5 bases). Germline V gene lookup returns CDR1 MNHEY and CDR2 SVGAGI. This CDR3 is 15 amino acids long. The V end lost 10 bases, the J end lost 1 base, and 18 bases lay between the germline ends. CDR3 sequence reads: CATSPGFPRTDTQYF. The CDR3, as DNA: TGTGCCACTTCTCCGGGGTTCCCTCGCACAGATACGCAGTATTTT.

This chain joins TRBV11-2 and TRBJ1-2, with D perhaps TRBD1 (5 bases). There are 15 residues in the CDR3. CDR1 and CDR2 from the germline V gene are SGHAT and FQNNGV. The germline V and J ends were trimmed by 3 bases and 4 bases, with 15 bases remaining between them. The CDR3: CASSFPGRAPYGYTF. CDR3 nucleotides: TGTGCCAGCAGCTTTCCGGGCAGGGCGCCCTATGGCTACACCTTC.

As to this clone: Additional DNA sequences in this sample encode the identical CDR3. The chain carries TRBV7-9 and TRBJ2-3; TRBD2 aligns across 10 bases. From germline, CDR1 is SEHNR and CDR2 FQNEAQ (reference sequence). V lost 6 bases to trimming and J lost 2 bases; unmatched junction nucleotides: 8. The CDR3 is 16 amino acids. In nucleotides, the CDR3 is TGTGCCAGCAGTCTAGGAACTAGCGGGATCACAGATACGCAGTATTTT. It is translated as CASSLGTSGITDTQYF.

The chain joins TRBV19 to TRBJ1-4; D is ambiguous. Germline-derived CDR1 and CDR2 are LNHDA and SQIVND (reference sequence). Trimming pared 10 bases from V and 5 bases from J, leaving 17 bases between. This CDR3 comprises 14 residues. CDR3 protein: CATISGLRNEKLFF. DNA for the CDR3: TGTGCCACCATAAGCGGACTGCGGAATGAAAAACTGTTTTTT. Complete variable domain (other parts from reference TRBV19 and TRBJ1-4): DGGITQSPKYLFRKEGQNVTLSCEQNLNHDAMYWYRQDPGQGLRLIYYSQIVNDFQKGDIAEGYSVSREKKESFPLTVTSAQKNPTAFYLCATISGLRNEKLFFGSGTQLSVL.

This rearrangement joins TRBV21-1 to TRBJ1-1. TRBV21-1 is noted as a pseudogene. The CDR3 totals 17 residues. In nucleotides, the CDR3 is TGTGCCAGCAGCAATTCCGGAGAGGGCCGGACGAACACTGAAGCTTTCTTT. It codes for CASSNSGEGRTNTEAFF.

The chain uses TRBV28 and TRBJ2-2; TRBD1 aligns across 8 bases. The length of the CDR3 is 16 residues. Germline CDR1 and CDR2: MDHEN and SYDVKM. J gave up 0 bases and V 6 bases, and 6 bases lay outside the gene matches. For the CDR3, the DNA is TGTGCCAGCAGCAGAACAGGGGGAACGAACACCGGGGAGCTGTTTTTT. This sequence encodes CASSRTGGTNTGELFF.

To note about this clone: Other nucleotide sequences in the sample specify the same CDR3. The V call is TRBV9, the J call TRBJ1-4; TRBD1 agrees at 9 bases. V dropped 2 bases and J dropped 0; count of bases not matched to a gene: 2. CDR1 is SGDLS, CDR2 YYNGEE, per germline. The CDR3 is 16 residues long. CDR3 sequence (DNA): TGTGCCAGCAGCGTGGACAGGGGCACAACTAATGAAAAACTGTTTTTT. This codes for CASSVDRGTTNEKLFF.

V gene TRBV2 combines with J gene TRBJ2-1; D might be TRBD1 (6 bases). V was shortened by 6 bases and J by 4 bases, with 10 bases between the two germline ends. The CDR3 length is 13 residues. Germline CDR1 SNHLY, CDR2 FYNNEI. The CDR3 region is CASRAGTYNEQFF. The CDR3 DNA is TGTGCCAGCAGGGCCGGGACATACAATGAGCAGTTCTTC.

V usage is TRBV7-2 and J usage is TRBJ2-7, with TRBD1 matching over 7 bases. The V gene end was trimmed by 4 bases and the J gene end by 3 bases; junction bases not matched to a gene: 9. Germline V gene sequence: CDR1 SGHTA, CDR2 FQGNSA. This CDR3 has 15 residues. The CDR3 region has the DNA TGTGCCAGCAGCTCGAACAGGGGATTGATCTACGAGCAGTACTTC. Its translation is CASSSNRGLIYEQYF.

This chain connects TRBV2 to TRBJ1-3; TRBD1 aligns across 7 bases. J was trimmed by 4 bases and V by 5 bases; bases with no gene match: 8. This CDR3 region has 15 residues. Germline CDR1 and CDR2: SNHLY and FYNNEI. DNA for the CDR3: TGTGCCAGCAGTTCGACAGGGTATGGAGGAAACACCATATATTTT. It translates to CASSSTGYGGNTIYF.

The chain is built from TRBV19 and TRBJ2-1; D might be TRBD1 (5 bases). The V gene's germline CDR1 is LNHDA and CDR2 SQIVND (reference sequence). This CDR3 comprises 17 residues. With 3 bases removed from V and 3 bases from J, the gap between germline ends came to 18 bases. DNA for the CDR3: TGTGCCAGTAGTATTCTCTCCGACAGTGGCCTCTACAATGAGCAGTTCTTC. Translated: CASSILSDSGLYNEQFF.

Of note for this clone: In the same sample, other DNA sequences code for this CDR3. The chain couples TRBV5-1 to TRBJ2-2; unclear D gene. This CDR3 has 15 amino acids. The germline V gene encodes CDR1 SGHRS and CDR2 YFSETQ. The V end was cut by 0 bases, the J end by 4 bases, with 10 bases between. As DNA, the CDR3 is TGCGCCAGCAGCTTGGTTCCCGGGTCCACCGGGGAGCTGTTTTTT. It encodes CASSLVPGSTGELFF.

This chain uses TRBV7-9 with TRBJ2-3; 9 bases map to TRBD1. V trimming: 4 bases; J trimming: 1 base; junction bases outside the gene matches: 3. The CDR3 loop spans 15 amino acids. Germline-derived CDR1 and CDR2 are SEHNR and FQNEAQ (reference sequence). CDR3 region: CASSYRTGGTDTQYF. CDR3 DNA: TGTGCCAGCAGCTACCGGACAGGGGGCACAGATACGCAGTATTTT.

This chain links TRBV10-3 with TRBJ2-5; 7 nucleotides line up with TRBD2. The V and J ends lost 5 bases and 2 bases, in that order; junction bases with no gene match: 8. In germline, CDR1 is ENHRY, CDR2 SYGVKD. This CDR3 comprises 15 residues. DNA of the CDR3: TGTGCCATCAGTCAAATGGGCGGGGGTCAAGAGACCCAGTACTTC. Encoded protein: CAISQMGGGQETQYF.

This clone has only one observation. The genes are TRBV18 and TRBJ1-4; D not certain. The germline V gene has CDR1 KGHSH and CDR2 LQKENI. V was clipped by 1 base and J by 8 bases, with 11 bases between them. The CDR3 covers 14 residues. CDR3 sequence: CASSPQGEGEKLFF. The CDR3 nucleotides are TGTGCCAGCTCACCACAGGGAGAGGGCGAAAAACTGTTTTTT.

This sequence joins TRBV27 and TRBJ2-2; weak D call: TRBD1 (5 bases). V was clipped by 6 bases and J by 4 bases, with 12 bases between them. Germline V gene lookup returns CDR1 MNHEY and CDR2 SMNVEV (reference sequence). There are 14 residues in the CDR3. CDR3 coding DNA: TGTGCCAGCAGGTTAGGGGTGGGCACCGGGGAGCTGTTTTTT. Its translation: CASRLGVGTGELFF.

The CDR3 loop reads CASSSGRTGQRTGELFF. The DNA of the CDR3 is TGTGCCAGCAGCTCCGGACGGACAGGGCAACGCACCGGGGAGCTGTTTTTT. The chain joins TRBV7-2 to TRBJ2-2; 8 bases are a match to TRBD1. The CDR3 extends over 17 amino acids. CDR1 and CDR2 from the germline V gene are SGHTA and FQGNSA. The ends lost 4 bases at V and 4 bases at J; junction bases unmatched: 11.